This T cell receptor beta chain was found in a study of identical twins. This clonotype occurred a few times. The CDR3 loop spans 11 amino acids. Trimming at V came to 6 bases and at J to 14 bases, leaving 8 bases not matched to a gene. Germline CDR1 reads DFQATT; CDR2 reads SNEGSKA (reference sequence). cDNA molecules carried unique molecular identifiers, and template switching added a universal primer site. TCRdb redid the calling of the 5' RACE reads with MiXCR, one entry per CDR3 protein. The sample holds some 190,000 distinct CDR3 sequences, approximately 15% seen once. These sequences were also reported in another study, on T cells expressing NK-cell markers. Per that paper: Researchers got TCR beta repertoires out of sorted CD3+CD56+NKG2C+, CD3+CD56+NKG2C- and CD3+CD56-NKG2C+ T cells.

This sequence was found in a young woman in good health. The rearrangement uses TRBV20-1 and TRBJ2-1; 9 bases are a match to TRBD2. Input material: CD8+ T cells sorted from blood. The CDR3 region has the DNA TGCAGTGCCAGTGATAGCGGGAGCGAGTTCTTC. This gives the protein CSASDSGSEFF.